Below are 5 T cell receptor beta chains sequenced from a single sample in a study of blood T cell repertoires in COVID-19. Clones were read by immunoSEQ multiplex PCR, and TCRdb kept only the in-frame ones, dropping some. The table shows approximately 230,000 clones, with roughly 79% occurring only once. Sequencing was done on a sample of PBMCs or T cells enriched from blood (not recorded which). Receptors were obtained from a man aged 40-50 years who had recovered from COVID-19.

The rearrangement joins TRBV12-5 to TRBJ2-3, with no clear D. The CDR3 has 13 residues. In germline, CDR1 is LGHNT, CDR2 FRNRAP. Trimming cost V 6 bases and J 0 bases, with 7 bases left between them. CDR3 protein: CASGPTSTDTQYF. CDR3 DNA sequence: TGTGCTAGTGGGCCAACTAGCACAGATACGCAGTATTTT.

The chain uses TRBV28 and TRBJ2-3, with 7 bases fitting TRBD1. Germline CDR1 and CDR2: MDHEN and SYDVKM. The junction had 18 bases not matched to a gene; V was cut back by 7 bases and J by 5 bases. The CDR3 has 17 residues. As DNA, the CDR3 is TGTGCCAGCACCCAATCCCAGGGGACAGAAGGTATAGATACGCAGTATTTT. Protein product: CASTQSQGTEGIDTQYF.

This sequence joins TRBV30 and TRBJ1-6, with no clear D. The V gene's germline CDR1 is GTSNPN and CDR2 SVGIG (reference sequence). The V gene lost 3 bases and the J gene lost 7 bases, with 7 bases spanning the gap. CDR3 length: 12 amino acids. The CDR3 here is CAWRRENSPLHF. The CDR3 DNA reads as TGTGCCTGGAGACGGGAGAATTCACCCCTCCACTTT.

The chain joins TRBV5-1 to TRBJ1-4; 10 bases line up with TRBD1. V lost 2 bases and J lost 5; bases outside the gene matches: 3. Germline V gives CDR1 SGHRS, CDR2 YFSETQ. This CDR3 spans 15 amino acids. The CDR3 protein is CASSFSGQGNEKLFF. For the CDR3, the DNA is TGCGCCAGCAGCTTCTCGGGACAGGGGAATGAAAAACTGTTTTTT.

The V and J genes are TRBV7-9 and TRBJ1-2; 10 nucleotides agree with TRBD1. The CDR3 sequence is 14 residues long. Germline V gives CDR1 SEHNR, CDR2 FQNEAQ (reference sequence). Germline trimming cut 5 bases from V and 4 bases from J; bases unmatched to any gene: 4. The CDR3 region is CASSPRTGGYGYTF. The CDR3 DNA is TGTGCCAGCAGCCCCCGGACAGGGGGCTATGGCTACACCTTC.